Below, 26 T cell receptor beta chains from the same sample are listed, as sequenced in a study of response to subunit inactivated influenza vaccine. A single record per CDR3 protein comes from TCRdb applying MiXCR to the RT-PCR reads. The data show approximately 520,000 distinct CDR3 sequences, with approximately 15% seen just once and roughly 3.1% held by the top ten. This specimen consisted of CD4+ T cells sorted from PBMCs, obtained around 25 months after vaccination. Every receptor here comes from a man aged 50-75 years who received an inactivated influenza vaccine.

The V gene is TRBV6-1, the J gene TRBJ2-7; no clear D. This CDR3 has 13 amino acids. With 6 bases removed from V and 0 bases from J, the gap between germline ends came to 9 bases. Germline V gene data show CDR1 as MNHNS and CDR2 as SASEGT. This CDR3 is CASRSDVSYEQYF. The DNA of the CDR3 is TGTGCCAGCAGGTCGGACGTCTCCTACGAGCAGTACTTC.

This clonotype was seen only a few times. The chain's CDR3 is CASSPSDFTDTQYF. In nucleotides, the CDR3 is TGTGCCAGCAGCCCCTCAGACTTCACAGATACGCAGTATTTT. V is TRBV6-1 and J is TRBJ2-3; D gene uncertain. Germline values: CDR1 MNHNS, CDR2 SASEGT. V was pared by 6 bases and J by 2 bases, with 12 bases between. The CDR3 consists of 14 residues.

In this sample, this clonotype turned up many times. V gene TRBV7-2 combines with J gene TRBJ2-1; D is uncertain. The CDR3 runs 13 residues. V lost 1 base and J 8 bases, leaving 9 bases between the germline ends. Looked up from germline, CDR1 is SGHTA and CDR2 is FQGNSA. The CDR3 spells CASSLEGIHEQFF. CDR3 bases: TGTGCCAGCAGCTTAGAGGGTATTCATGAGCAGTTCTTC. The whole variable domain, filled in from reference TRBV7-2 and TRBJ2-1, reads GAGVSQSPSNKVTEKGKDVELRCDPISGHTALYWYRQSLGQGLEFLIYFQGNSAPDKSGLPSDRFSAERTGGSVSTLTIQRTQQEDSAVYLCASSLEGIHEQFFGPGTRLTVL.

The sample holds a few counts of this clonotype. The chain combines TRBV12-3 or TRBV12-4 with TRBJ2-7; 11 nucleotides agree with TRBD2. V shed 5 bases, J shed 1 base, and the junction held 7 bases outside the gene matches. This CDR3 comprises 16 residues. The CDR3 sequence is CASSTLLAGVSYEQYF. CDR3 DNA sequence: TGTGCCAGCAGTACCCTACTAGCGGGGGTTTCCTACGAGCAGTACTTC.

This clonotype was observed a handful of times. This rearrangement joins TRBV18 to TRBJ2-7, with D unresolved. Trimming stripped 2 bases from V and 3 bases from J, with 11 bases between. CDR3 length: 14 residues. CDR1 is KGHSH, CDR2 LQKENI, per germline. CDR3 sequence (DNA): TGTGCCAGCTCACCAATCGGGTCAAGCTACGAGCAGTACTTC. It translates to CASSPIGSSYEQYF.

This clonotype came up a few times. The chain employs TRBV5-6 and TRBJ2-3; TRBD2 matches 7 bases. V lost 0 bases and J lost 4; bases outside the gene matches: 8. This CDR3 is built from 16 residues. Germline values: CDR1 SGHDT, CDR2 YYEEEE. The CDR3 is CASSLAGLVGADTQYF. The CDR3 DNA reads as TGTGCCAGCAGCTTGGCCGGACTAGTAGGAGCAGATACGCAGTATTTT. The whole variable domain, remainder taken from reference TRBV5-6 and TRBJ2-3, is DAGVTQSPTHLIKTRGQQVTLRCSPKSGHDTVSWYQQALGQGPQFIFQYYEEEERQRGNFPDRFSGHQFPNYSSELNVNALLLGDSALYLCASSLAGLVGADTQYFGPGTRLTVL.

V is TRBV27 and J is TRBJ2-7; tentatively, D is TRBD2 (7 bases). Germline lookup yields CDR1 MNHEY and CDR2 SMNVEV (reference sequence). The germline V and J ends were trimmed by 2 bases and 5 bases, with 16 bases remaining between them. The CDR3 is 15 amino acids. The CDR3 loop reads CASSLEEGGPHEQYF. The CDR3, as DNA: TGTGCCAGCAGTTTAGAGGAGGGGGGGCCCCACGAGCAGTACTTC.

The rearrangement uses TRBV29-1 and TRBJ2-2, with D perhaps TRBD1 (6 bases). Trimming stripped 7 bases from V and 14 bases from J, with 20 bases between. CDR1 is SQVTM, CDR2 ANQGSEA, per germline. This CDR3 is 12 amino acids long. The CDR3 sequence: CSGGHVRGELFF. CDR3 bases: TGCAGCGGGGGACACGTACGGGGAGAACTGTTTTTT.

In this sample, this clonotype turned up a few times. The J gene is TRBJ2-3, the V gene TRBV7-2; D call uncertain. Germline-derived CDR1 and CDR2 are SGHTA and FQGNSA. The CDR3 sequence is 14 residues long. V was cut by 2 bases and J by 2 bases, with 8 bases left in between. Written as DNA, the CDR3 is TGTGCCAGCAGCTTAATACAGTACACAGATACGCAGTATTTT. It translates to CASSLIQYTDTQYF.

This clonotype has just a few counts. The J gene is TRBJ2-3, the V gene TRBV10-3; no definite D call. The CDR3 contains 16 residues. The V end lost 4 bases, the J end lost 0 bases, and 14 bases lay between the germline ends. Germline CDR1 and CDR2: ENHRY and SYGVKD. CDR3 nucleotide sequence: TGTGCCATCAGTGCATTTGACAAGACTAGCACAGATACGCAGTATTTT. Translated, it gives CAISAFDKTSTDTQYF.

CDR3: CAISENGETQYF. The CDR3 DNA follows: TGTGCCATCAGTGAGAACGGGGAGACCCAGTACTTC. The genes are TRBV10-3 and TRBJ2-5; D is uncertain. The germline V gene has CDR1 ENHRY and CDR2 SYGVKD. The CDR3 has 12 amino acids. V was trimmed by 2 bases and J by 5 bases, leaving 6 bases between them.

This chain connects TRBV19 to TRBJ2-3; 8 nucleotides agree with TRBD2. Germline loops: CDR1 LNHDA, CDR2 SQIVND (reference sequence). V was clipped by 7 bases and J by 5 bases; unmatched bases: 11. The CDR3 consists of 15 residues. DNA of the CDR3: TGTGCCAGTATGTCGGTTAGCGGGGACAAAGATACGCAGTATTTT. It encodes CASMSVSGDKDTQYF.

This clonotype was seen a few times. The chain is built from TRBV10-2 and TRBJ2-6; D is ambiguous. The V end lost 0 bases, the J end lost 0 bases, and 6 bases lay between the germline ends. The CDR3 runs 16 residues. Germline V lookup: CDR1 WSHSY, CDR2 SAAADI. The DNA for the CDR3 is TGCGCCAGCAGTGAGTCGAGTGTCTCTGGGGCCAACGTCCTGACTTTC. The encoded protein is CASSESSVSGANVLTF.

Written as DNA, the CDR3 is TGTGCCAGCAGCAACGGACTAGCGGGAGTAGAGACCCAGTACTTC. Residues: CASSNGLAGVETQYF. The chain recombines TRBV7-9 with TRBJ2-5; 13 bases match TRBD2. This CDR3 comprises 15 residues. V was pared by 5 bases and J by 4 bases, with 4 bases of the junction left unmatched. Germline V gives CDR1 SEHNR, CDR2 FQNEAQ (reference sequence). Using reference TRBV7-9 and TRBJ2-5 for the parts outside the CDR3, the full variable domain is DTGVSQNPRHKITKRGQNVTFRCDPISEHNRLYWYRQTLGQGPEFLTYFQNEAQLEKSRLLSDRFSAERPKGSFSTLEIQRTEQGDSAMYLCASSNGLAGVETQYFGPGTRLLVL.

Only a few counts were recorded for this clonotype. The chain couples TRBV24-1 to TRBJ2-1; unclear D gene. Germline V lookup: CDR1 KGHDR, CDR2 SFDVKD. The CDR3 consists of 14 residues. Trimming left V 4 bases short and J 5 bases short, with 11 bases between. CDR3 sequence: CATSETRPNNEQFF. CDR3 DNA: TGTGCCACCAGTGAGACCCGACCTAACAATGAGCAGTTCTTC.

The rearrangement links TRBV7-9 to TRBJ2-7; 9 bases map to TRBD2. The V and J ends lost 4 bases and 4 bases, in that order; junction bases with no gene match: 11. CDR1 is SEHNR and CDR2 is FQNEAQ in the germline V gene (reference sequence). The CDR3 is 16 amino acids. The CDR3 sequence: CASSSIAGERAYEQYF. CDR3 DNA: TGTGCCAGCAGCTCGATAGCGGGAGAACGGGCGTACGAGCAGTACTTC.

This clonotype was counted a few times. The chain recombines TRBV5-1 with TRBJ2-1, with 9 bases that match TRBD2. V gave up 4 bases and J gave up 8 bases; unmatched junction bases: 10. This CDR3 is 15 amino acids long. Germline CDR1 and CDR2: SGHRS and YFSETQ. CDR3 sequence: CASSPPAGGRDEQFF. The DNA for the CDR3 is TGCGCCAGCAGCCCCCCGGCGGGAGGGCGCGATGAGCAGTTCTTC.

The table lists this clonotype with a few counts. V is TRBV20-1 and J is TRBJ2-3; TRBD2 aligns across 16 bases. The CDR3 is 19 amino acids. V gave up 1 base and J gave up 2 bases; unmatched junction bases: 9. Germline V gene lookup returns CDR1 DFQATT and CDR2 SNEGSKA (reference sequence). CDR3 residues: CSARAHLGLAGGFTDTQYF. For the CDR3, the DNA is TGCAGTGCTAGAGCTCACCTGGGACTAGCGGGAGGGTTCACAGATACGCAGTATTTT.

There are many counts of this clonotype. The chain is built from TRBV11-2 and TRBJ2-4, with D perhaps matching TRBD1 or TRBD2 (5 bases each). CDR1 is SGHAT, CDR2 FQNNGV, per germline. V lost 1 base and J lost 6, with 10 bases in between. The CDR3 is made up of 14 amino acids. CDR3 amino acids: CASSLAGPLNIQYF. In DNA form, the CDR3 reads TGTGCCAGCAGCTTAGCGGGACCCTTAAACATTCAGTACTTC. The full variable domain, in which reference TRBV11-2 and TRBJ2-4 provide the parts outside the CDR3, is EAGVAQSPRYKIIEKRQSVAFWCNPISGHATLYWYQQILGQGPKLLIQFQNNGVVDDSQLPKDRFSAERLKGVDSTLKIQPAKLEDSAVYLCASSLAGPLNIQYFGAGTRLSVL.

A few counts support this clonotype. CDR3 sequence: CASSQGAPDTGELFF. As DNA, the CDR3 is TGTGCCAGCAGCCAAGGGGCCCCAGACACCGGGGAGCTGTTTTTT. This chain links TRBV3-1 with TRBJ2-2; D not resolved. The CDR3 has 15 residues. V lost 1 base to trimming and J lost 3 bases, with 9 bases between them. CDR1 LGHDT and CDR2 YNNKEL come from the germline V gene (reference sequence).

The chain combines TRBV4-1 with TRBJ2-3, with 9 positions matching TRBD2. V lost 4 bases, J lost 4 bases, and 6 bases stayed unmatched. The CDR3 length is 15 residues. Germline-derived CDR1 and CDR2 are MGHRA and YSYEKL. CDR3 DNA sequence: TGCGCCAGCAGCCGATTAATAGCGGGAGCAGATACGCAGTATTTT. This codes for CASSRLIAGADTQYF.

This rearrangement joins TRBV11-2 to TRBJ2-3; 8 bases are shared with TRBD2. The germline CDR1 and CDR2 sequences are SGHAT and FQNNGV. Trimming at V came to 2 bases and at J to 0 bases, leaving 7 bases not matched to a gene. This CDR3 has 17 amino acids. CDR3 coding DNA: TGTGCCAGCAGCTTAACTTGGCGGGGGGTGAGCACAGATACGCAGTATTTT. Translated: CASSLTWRGVSTDTQYF.

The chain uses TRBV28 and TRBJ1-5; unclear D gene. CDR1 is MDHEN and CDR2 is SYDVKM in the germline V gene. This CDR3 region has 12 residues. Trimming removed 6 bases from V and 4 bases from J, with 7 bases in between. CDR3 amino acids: CASRRGNQPQHF. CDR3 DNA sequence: TGTGCCAGCAGGAGAGGGAATCAGCCCCAGCATTTT.

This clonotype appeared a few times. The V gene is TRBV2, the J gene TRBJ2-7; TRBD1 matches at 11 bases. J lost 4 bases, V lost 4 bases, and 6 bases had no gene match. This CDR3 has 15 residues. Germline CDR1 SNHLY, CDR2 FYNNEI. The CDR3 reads CASSVDRGHWYEQYF. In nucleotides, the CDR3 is TGTGCCAGCAGTGTGGACAGGGGGCATTGGTACGAGCAGTACTTC.

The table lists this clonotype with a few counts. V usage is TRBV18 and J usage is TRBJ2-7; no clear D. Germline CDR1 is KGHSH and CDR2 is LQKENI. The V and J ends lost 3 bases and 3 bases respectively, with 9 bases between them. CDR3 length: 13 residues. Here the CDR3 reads CASSPEYLYEQYF. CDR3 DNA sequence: TGTGCCAGCTCACCGGAATACCTCTACGAGCAGTACTTC.

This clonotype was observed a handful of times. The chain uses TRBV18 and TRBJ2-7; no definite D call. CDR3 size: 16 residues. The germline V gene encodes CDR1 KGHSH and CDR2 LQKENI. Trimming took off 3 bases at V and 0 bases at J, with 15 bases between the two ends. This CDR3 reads CASSPLGQSSSYEQYF. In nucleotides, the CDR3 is TGTGCCAGCTCACCCCTGGGTCAGTCGAGCTCCTACGAGCAGTACTTC.